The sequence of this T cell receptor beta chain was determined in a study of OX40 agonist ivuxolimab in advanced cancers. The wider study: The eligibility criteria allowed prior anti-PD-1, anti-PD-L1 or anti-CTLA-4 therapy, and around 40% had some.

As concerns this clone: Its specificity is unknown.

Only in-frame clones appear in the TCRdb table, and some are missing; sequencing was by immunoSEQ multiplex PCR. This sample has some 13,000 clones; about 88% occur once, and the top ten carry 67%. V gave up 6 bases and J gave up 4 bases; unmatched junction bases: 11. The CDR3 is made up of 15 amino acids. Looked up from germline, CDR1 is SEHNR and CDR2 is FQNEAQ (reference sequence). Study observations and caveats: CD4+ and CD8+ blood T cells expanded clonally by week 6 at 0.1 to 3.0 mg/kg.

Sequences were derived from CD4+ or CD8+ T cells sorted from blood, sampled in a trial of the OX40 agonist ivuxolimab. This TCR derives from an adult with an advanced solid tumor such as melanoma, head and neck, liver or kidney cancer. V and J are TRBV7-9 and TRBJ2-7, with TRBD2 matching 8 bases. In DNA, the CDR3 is TGTGCCAGCAGACCGACTAGCGCCTTGGAATACGAGCAGTACTTC. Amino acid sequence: CASRPTSALEYEQYF.